This T cell receptor (beta chain) was retrieved from a study of T-cell memory formation after mild COVID-19. Study overall: TCR clustering was largely donor specific.

Findings and caveats of the study: Pre-infection memory showed some responding clones, and this suggested that cross-reactive memory joined. Contracting clones from day 15 to 85 showed balanced CD4/CD8; later expanders favored CD4+.

This CDR3 has 16 residues. Looked up from germline, CDR1 is LGHNA and CDR2 is YSLEER. V shed 2 bases and J 6 bases; nucleotides not matched to a gene: 12. The authors produced TCR alpha and TCR beta cDNA libraries with sample barcodes and UMIs by 5'RACE using constant-segment primers. TCRdb re-derived calls from the 5' RACE reads in MiXCR, one entry per CDR3 protein. The sample carries about 400,000 distinct CDR3 sequences, 18% recorded once. As to this clonotype: The antigen remains undetermined.

Sequenced: PBMCs or a T cell subset sorted from them (not recorded which). The clonotype originates from a man aged 18 to 29 who had mild COVID-19 (a few samples of this study predate the infection). Cell type and time point are not known. The chain combines TRBV4-3 with TRBJ1-2; the match to TRBD1 covers 7 bases. CDR3 loop: CASSQPRIDRDDGYTF. For the CDR3, the DNA is TGCGCCAGCAGCCAACCCCGAATCGACAGGGATGATGGCTACACCTTC.